Presented here are 15 T cell receptor beta chains from one specimen sequenced in a study of tissue T cells after allogeneic stem cell transplantation. Assay: immunoSEQ multiplex PCR; the TCRdb copy retains only in-frame clones and omits some. There are nearly 50,000 clones in the sample; 65% to 80% occur only once, and roughly 0.66% lies in the top ten. Sequenced input: sorted cells pooled from one or two spleens. The source is a pool of C57BL/6 mice in good health.

Notes on this clone: Gene labels here are mouse ones. The read terminates 1 residue ahead of where the CDR3 ends, so the germline J gene completes it. J is TRBJ2-7 and V is TRBV12-1, with TRBD2 identical over 12 bases. V lost 2 bases to trimming and J lost 5 bases; unmatched junction nucleotides: 3. CDR1 is SGHSN, CDR2 HYEKVE, per germline. The CDR3 covers 14 residues. CDR3 bases read: TGTGCCAGCTCTCGACTGGGGGGGCGCGATGAACAGTAC. This gives the protein CASSRLGGRDEQY. In full, the CDR3 reads CASSRLGGRDEQYF.

About this clone itself: Mouse gene names apply. Read coverage stops 1 residue before the CDR3 terminus; the germline J gene supplies the remainder. The rearrangement links TRBV1 to TRBJ2-4, with 9 nucleotides matching TRBD1. The CDR3 is 15 residues long. V trimming: 2 bases; J trimming: 3 bases; junction bases outside the gene matches: 3. Germline values: CDR1 NSQYPW, CDR2 LRSPGD (reference sequence). Partial CDR3 DNA: TGCACCTGCAGTGCACCGGACAGGGGACAAAACACCTTGTAC. Encoded protein: CTCSAPDRGQNTLY. The CDR3 reads in full as CTCSAPDRGQNTLYF.

This clone is a singleton in its sample. These gene names are mouse names. The read ends 1 residue before the CDR3 terminus; that terminus is restored from the germline J gene. V usage is TRBV31 and J usage is TRBJ2-2, with TRBD2 matching 8 bases. Germline V gives CDR1 GKSSPN, CDR2 SITVG. V was pared by 0 bases and J by 1 base, with 7 bases of the junction left unmatched. CDR3 length equals 17 residues. CDR3: CAWSLLRGGRNTGQLYF. Incomplete CDR3 DNA: TGTGCCTGGAGTCTACTCCGGGGGGGCAGAAACACCGGGCAGCTCTAC.

This clone was detected only once. Gene and germline names: mouse. The read is 1 residue too short to cover the CDR3 end, so that end is filled in from the germline J gene. This chain links TRBV20 with TRBJ1-5; no clear D gene. The ends were cut back, 2 bases at V and 5 bases at J, with 4 bases in the middle. CDR3 length equals 11 residues. Germline loops: CDR1 GFQATS, CDR2 STVNSAI. The part of the CDR3 DNA that was read is TGTGGTGCTAGGTGGGACCAGGCTCCGCTT. Translating it yields CGARWDQAPL. The entire CDR3 sequence reads CGARWDQAPLF.

On this clone itself: Gene names follow the mouse nomenclature. The DNA ends 1 residue before the CDR3 does, and the rest of the CDR3 is filled in from the germline J gene. The rearrangement joins TRBV5 to TRBJ2-2; D perhaps matches TRBD1 (6 bases). V was cut by 1 base and J by 0 bases, with 9 bases left in between. Germline assignment: CDR1 LGHNA and CDR2 YNLKQL (reference sequence). CDR3 size: 16 residues. CDR3 residues: CASSQGGQTNTGQLYF. The covered CDR3 bases are TGTGCCAGCAGCCAAGGTGGACAGACAAACACCGGGCAGCTCTAC.

With respect to this clone: Gene names follow the mouse nomenclature. The CDR3 end is not reached by the read, which stops 1 residue before it; the germline J gene fills it in. The chain combines TRBV12-2 with TRBJ1-4; D is unresolved. There are 13 residues in the CDR3. CDR1 and CDR2 (germline): SGHLS, HYDKME. The germline V and J ends were trimmed by 2 bases and 0 bases, with 3 bases remaining between them. The part of the CDR3 DNA that was read is TGTGCCAGCTCTCACCTTTCCAACGAAAGATTATTT. Its translation: CASSHLSNERLF. The complete CDR3 reads CASSHLSNERLFF.

In this sample, this clone turned up a few times. Gene names and germline match the mouse. The CDR3 end falls 1 residue outside the read, so it is completed with the germline J gene. The gene calls are TRBV17 and TRBJ2-7, with 8 bases matching TRBD2. Unmatched junction bases numbered 8, after V lost 0 bases and J lost 7 bases. The CDR3 is made up of 15 amino acids. Germline V gene sequence: CDR1 MNHDT, CDR2 YYDKIL. The part of the CDR3 DNA that was read is TGTGCTAGCAGTAGAGATAACCTGGGGGGAGAAGAACAGTAC. It codes for CASSRDNLGGEEQY. In full, the CDR3 reads CASSRDNLGGEEQYF.

About this clone: Gene and germline names: mouse. The CDR3 is cut off 1 residue early in the read; its end comes from the germline J gene. Other DNA sequences in the same sample also yield this CDR3. V gene TRBV13-2 combines with J gene TRBJ2-7, with no clear D. V dropped 5 bases and J dropped 0 bases, with 0 bases sitting between them. Looked up from germline, CDR1 is NNHNN and CDR2 is SYGAGS (reference sequence). The length of the CDR3 is 10 residues. CDR3 sequence: CASGSYEQYF. Partial CDR3 DNA: TGTGCCAGCGGCTCCTATGAACAGTAC.

This clone was seen only a few times. Here the gene names and germline are mouse. Partial CDR3 DNA: TGTGCCAGCGGTGAAGACAGGAGCTCCTATGAACAGTAC. This encodes CASGEDRSSYEQY. The entire CDR3 sequence reads CASGEDRSSYEQYF. The chain uses TRBV13-2 and TRBJ2-7, with a weak D call TRBD1 (6 bases). The read stops 1 residue short of the end of the CDR3; the missing end is completed from the germline J gene. CDR1 is NNHNN and CDR2 is SYGAGS in the germline V gene (reference sequence). This CDR3 is built from 14 residues. Deletions cut 2 bases from V and 0 bases from J, with 9 bases between.

On this clone: Germline and genes: mouse. The CDR3 end lies 1 residue beyond the end of the read and is filled in from the germline J gene. V usage is TRBV31 and J usage is TRBJ1-2, with D unresolved. Germline values: CDR1 GKSSPN, CDR2 SITVG. The CDR3 runs 13 residues. The ends were cut back, 0 bases at V and 0 bases at J, with 5 bases in the middle. This chain's CDR3 is CAWSLAANSDYTF. Incomplete CDR3 DNA: TGTGCCTGGAGTCTAGCTGCAAACTCCGACTACACC.

Comments on this clone: The gene symbols are mouse symbols. The sequence runs out 1 residue before the end of the CDR3; the remainder is reconstructed from the germline J gene. V gene TRBV1 combines with J gene TRBJ1-2; D uncertain. The V gene lost 1 base and the J gene lost 2 bases, with 5 bases spanning the gap. The germline CDR1 and CDR2 sequences are NSQYPW and LRSPGD (reference sequence). The CDR3 spans 13 residues. The covered CDR3 bases are TGCACCTGCAGTGCAGGGTTCAACTCCGACTACACC. It yields the protein CTCSAGFNSDYT. The whole CDR3 sequence is CTCSAGFNSDYTF.

This clone was found a few times. Gene names are the mouse ones. Read sequence stops 1 residue before the CDR3 end, and the germline J gene provides the missing end. The chain recombines TRBV29 with TRBJ2-1; D is possibly TRBD1 (5 bases). CDR1 and CDR2 from the germline V gene are MSHET and SYDVDS. V lost 5 bases to trimming and J lost 6 bases, with 5 bases between them. CDR3 size: 11 residues. Partial CDR3 DNA: TGTGCTAGCAGTAGGGGTGCTGAGCAGTTC. It translates to CASSRGAEQF. The whole CDR3 is CASSRGAEQFF.

This clone has only one observation. Mouse germline and gene names are used. Partial CDR3 DNA: TGTGCCAGCAGCGGGGGGGAAGGAGACACCCAGTAC. Translation gives CASSGGEGDTQY. The whole CDR3 reads CASSGGEGDTQYF. This chain connects TRBV4 to TRBJ2-5, with 7 bases matching TRBD2. The read gets to within 1 residue of the CDR3 end, and the germline J gene fills in the rest. V shed 5 bases, J shed 5 bases, and the junction held 4 bases outside the gene matches. The CDR3 totals 13 residues. CDR1 is LGHDT, CDR2 YNNKQL, per germline (reference sequence).

The sample holds a few counts of this clone. The gene names here belong to mouse. The CDR3 is cut off 1 residue early in the read; its end comes from the germline J gene. This chain links TRBV24 with TRBJ2-7; 7 nucleotides line up with TRBD2. V gave up 0 bases and J gave up 0 bases; unmatched junction bases: 2. The V gene's germline CDR1 is KGHTA and CDR2 FRNEEI. The CDR3 extends over 15 amino acids. Here the CDR3 reads CASSLYWGISYEQYF. Partial CDR3 DNA: TGTGCCAGCAGTCTGTACTGGGGGATCTCCTATGAACAGTAC.

This clone was picked up one time. Germline and genes: mouse. With the read ending 1 residue before the CDR3 end, the germline J gene is used to fill in that end. The chain links TRBV3 to TRBJ1-4; D perhaps matches TRBD1 (6 bases). The CDR3 extends over 13 amino acids. Germline V gene sequence: CDR1 SNHLY, CDR2 FYNGKV (reference sequence). Trimming took 5 bases from V and 5 from J, leaving 9 bases between them. The DNA read from the CDR3 is TGTGCCAGCAGCGTACAGGGAAACGAAAGATTATTT. This translates into CASSVQGNERLF. The entire CDR3 is CASSVQGNERLFF. Filled out from reference TRBV3 and TRBJ1-4, the complete variable domain reads GPKVLQIPSHQIIDMGQMVTLNCDPVSNHLYFYWYKQILGQQMEFLVNFYNGKVMEKSKLFKDQFSVERPDGSYFTLKIQPTALEDSAVYFCASSVQGNERLFFGHGTKLSVL.